This paragraph reports one T cell receptor (beta chain). Its target is not known. Healthy Caucasians from Russia aged about 6 to 90 served as donors. A J-beta primer mix and a sample-barcoded 5' primer were used in a second PCR of about 7 to 12 cycles. The yield of each sample was at least 2.5 million CDR3-containing paired-end reads. MiXCR was run by TCRdb on the 5' RACE reads, yielding one entry per CDR3 protein. The sample consists of a few hundred thousand distinct CDR3 sequences, 52% of them appearing once. This entry comes from a study of blood T cells in healthy people across ages. Study-wide background: For every two T cells, template switching captured about one barcoded beta molecule. Study-wide points: Among long-lived donors, naive CD4+ cells were more numerous and diversity higher than in aged donors.

This CDR3 is 16 amino acids long. J gave up 8 bases and V 5 bases, and 13 bases lay outside the gene matches. Germline lookup yields CDR1 LGHNA and CDR2 YNFKEQ. V and J are TRBV4-2 and TRBJ2-2; 8 bases map to TRBD2. Material: blood. The sequence came from a man aged 60 to 75 in good health. Here the CDR3 DNA reads TGTGCCAGCAGCGCCAGACTAGCGAGAGATGTGGGGGAGCTGTTTTTT. It encodes CASSARLARDVGELFF.